A single sample gave rise to the 4 T cell receptor beta chains below, sequenced in a study of CD4 T cells in relation to SARS-CoV-2 and coronaviruses. The antigens these receptors bind are not known. Clones were sequenced by immunoSEQ multiplex PCR, and TCRdb holds only the in-frame ones, with some missing. The data hold around 11,000 clones, with roughly 88% observed a single time. The unexposed donors gave CD4+ T cells in about 2010-2019, prior to COVID-19. Isolation of CD4+ T cells took place after approximately eleven days in culture. Sequencing was done on a sample of CD4+ T cells from PBMCs, cultured in vitro. All receptors derive from a human donor in good health.

This clone has just one count. V is TRBV7-8 and J is TRBJ2-7; 7 bases line up with TRBD2. V trimming: 1 base; J trimming: 4 bases; junction bases outside the gene matches: 10. The CDR3 runs to 16 residues. Germline values: CDR1 SGHVS, CDR2 FQNEAQ. The CDR3 reads CASSLGLGGRAYEQYF. CDR3 nucleotides: TGTGCCAGCAGCTTAGGGTTGGGCGGGAGAGCGTACGAGCAGTACTTC.

This clone occurred a few times. J is TRBJ2-3 and V is TRBV10-1; either TRBD1 or TRBD2 may fit D (6 bases each). V was cut by 4 bases and J by 2 bases, with 10 bases left in between. Germline lookup yields CDR1 WNHNN and CDR2 SYGVQD (reference sequence). This CDR3 has 14 amino acids. The CDR3 nucleotides are TGCGCCAGCAGTGTAGGGGGGACCACAGATACGCAGTATTTT. This sequence encodes CASSVGGTTDTQYF.

V gene TRBV18 combines with J gene TRBJ2-6, with D possibly TRBD1 on 6 matching bases. This CDR3 is 20 amino acids long. The germline CDR1 and CDR2 sequences are KGHSH and LQKENI. The V and J ends lost 0 bases and 0 bases respectively, with 18 bases between them. CDR3 DNA sequence: TGTGCCAGCTCACCACCTAATTACGCAGGGGTCCCCTCTGGGGCCAACGTCCTGACTTTC. Encoded protein: CASSPPNYAGVPSGANVLTF.

V is TRBV9 and J is TRBJ1-4; D gene ambiguous. Between the trimmed V and J ends, which lost 4 bases and 8 bases, there was a span of 12 bases. The CDR3 runs to 13 residues. Germline-derived CDR1 and CDR2 are SGDLS and YYNGEE. The CDR3 DNA follows: TGTGCCAGCAGCCCCGGGGTGGGCGAAAAACTGTTTTTT. Encoded protein: CASSPGVGEKLFF.